The rows below give T cell receptor beta chains drawn from one sample of a study of T cells in narcolepsy. TCRdb's copy holds only in-frame clones and misses some; the assay was immunoSEQ multiplex PCR. The sample has about 17,000 clones, approximately 84% seen once. Sequenced: memory (CD45RA-) CD4+ T cells from blood. The receptors were sampled from a human donor in good health. The CDR3 runs from the conserved cysteine through the conserved F or W. D genes are given only for firm matches. The listing skips clone size in some rows; elsewhere it reads once, few, many or a size class.

j_gene,v_gene,abundance,d_gene,CDR3nt,CDR3aa
TRBJ2-3,TRBV30,NA,TRBD1,TGTGCCAGGAGCGGACAGGGGGTAATAGATACGCAGTATTTT,CARSGQGVIDTQYF
TRBJ1-2,TRBV2,NA,NA,TGTGCCAGCAGTGTTGAGGCCCGCCCCTACTATGGCTACACCTTC,CASSVEARPYYGYTF
TRBJ1-1,TRBV6-1,NA,NA,TGTGCCCGCAGTGAAGATGGGTTGGCCACTGAAGCTTTCTTT,CARSEDGLATEAFF
TRBJ2-1,TRBV5-6,NA,NA,TGTGCCAGCAGCTTTGCCGGGGGCCTATACAATGAGCAGTTCTTC,CASSFAGGLYNEQFF
TRBJ2-7,TRBV30,NA,NA,TGTGCCTGGAGTGAGGGCTACGAGCAGTACTTC,CAWSEGYEQYF
TRBJ2-7,TRBV7-2,NA,NA,TGTGCCAGCAGCTTCGGGGTCTTCTACGAGCAGTACTTC,CASSFGVFYEQYF
TRBJ1-6,TRBV7-9,NA,NA,TGTGCCAGCAGTTCTCACGATCAAAGGGGTTCGGGCTCACCCCTCCACTTT,CASSSHDQRGSGSPLHF
TRBJ1-3,TRBV30,NA,NA,TGTGCCTGGAGTGTATCTCAGGTTGGAAACACCATATATTTT,CAWSVSQVGNTIYF
TRBJ2-1,TRBV11-3,NA,TRBD1,TGTGCCAGCAGCCATCAGGGGACAGGGCTCGAGCAGTTCTTC,CASSHQGTGLEQFF
TRBJ2-1,TRBV29-1,NA,TRBD2,TGCAGCGGCGCCTACGGACTAGCGGGAGGCTACAATGAGCAGTTCTTC,CSGAYGLAGGYNEQFF
TRBJ2-7,TRBV7-2,NA,TRBD2,TGTGCCAGCAGCCGACGACTAGCGGGAGGGAACGAGCAGTACTTC,CASSRRLAGGNEQYF
TRBJ1-3,TRBV6-6,NA,TRBD1,TGTGCCAGCAGTTATCCCCCGACAGGGTGGGGAAACACCATATATTTT,CASSYPPTGWGNTIYF
TRBJ2-3,TRBV6-1,few,TRBD2,TGTGCCAGCAGTGAGTTTGGCGGGGGGCGGGCAGATACGCAGTATTTT,CASSEFGGGRADTQYF
TRBJ1-1,TRBV5-6,NA,TRBD1,TGTGCCAGCAGCTTGCCGAATCTCAGGGGGGGAGACACTGAAGCTTTCTTT,CASSLPNLRGGDTEAFF
TRBJ2-7,TRBV25-1,NA,NA,TGTGCCAGCAGTGAAAGCAACTCCTACGAGCAGTACTTC,CASSESNSYEQYF
TRBJ1-1,TRBV5-7,once,NA,TGTGCCAGCAGCTGGGATCAACTGAACACTGAAGCTTTCTTT,CASSWDQLNTEAFF
TRBJ2-7,TRBV2,NA,TRBD2,TGTGCCAGCAATGGACTAGCGGGAGCGTACGAGCAGTACTTC,CASNGLAGAYEQYF
TRBJ2-2,TRBV7-9,NA,TRBD2,TGTGCCAGCAGCGTTAGCGGGAGTCAAAACGGGGAGCTGTTTTTT,CASSVSGSQNGELFF
TRBJ2-7,TRBV23-1,NA,NA,TGCGCCAGCCCCCGCCGATACGAGCAGTACTTC,CASPRRYEQYF
TRBJ1-1,TRBV21-1,NA,NA,TGTGCCAGCAGCAAAGCTTCTGTAAGGGGGCCGATCCGGATGAACACTGAAGCTTTCTTT,CASSKASVRGPIRMNTEAFF
TRBJ1-1,TRBV6-1,NA,NA,TGTGCCAGCAGTTGGGGCAGGAACACTGAAGCTTTCTTT,CASSWGRNTEAFF
TRBJ1-2,TRBV19,NA,NA,TGTGCCAGTTCAATCTCGGGCTTTCGAGGGTTCGCCTTC,CASSISGFRGFAF
TRBJ1-5,TRBV19,NA,NA,TGTGCCAGTACCCGAACAGGAGGGAATCAGCCCCAGCATTTT,CASTRTGGNQPQHF
TRBJ1-1,TRBV5-1,NA,NA,TGCGCCAGCAGCGTCGACAGGACCAACACTGAAGCTTTCTTT,CASSVDRTNTEAFF
TRBJ1-5,TRBV28,NA,TRBD1,TGTGCCACCTCCCTGGGACAGAGCAATCAGCCCCAGCATTTT,CATSLGQSNQPQHF
TRBJ2-3,TRBV5-4,once,NA,TGTGCCAGCAGCTTGGTGTTGGGGGGAGCGCGCACAGATACGCAGTATTTT,CASSLVLGGARTDTQYF
TRBJ1-6,TRBV6-1,NA,NA,TGTGCCAGCAGGGGGGCAGAACAGGGAGGCTCACCCCTCCACTTT,CASRGAEQGGSPLHF
TRBJ2-7,TRBV13,few,NA,TGTGCCAGCAGCTTACGTTGGGGGCGGGAGAGCTCCTACGAGCAGTACTTC,CASSLRWGRESSYEQYF
TRBJ2-5,TRBV2,NA,TRBD1,TGTGCCAGCAGTGCGTTTGGGACAGACCAAGAGACCCAGTACTTC,CASSAFGTDQETQYF
TRBJ2-7,TRBV7-9,once,NA,TGTGCCAGCAGTTTTATTCAAAGGCCCTACGAGCAGTACTTC,CASSFIQRPYEQYF
TRBJ1-1,TRBV5-6,NA,NA,TGTGCCAGCAGCGCCGGAGGGAGGGCGAACACTGAAGCTTTCTTT,CASSAGGRANTEAFF
TRBJ2-7,TRBV5-4,NA,NA,TGTGCCAGCAGCTCATTTTACGAGCAGTACTTC,CASSSFYEQYF
TRBJ1-1,TRBV6-1,NA,NA,TGTGCCACCCTAGGGACCAACACTGAAGCTTTCTTT,CATLGTNTEAFF
TRBJ1-5,TRBV6-5,NA,NA,TGTGCCAGCAGCCATGATAGGGGGAACAATCAGCCCCAGCATTTT,CASSHDRGNNQPQHF
TRBJ2-7,TRBV28,NA,TRBD1,TGTGCCAGCAGGCTACAGGGGAACCGTTACGAGCAGTACTTC,CASRLQGNRYEQYF
TRBJ2-2,TRBV5-1,few,TRBD2,TGCGCCAGCAGCCCGGGACTAGCGGGAGGGCCTACCGGGGAGCTGTTTTTT,CASSPGLAGGPTGELFF
TRBJ1-1,TRBV9,NA,TRBD1,TGTGCCAGCAGCGAGGGGACAGGGAGGAACACTGAAGCTTTCTTT,CASSEGTGRNTEAFF
TRBJ2-5,TRBV7-9,NA,NA,TGTGCCAGCAGCCCGGACAGTCAAGAGACCCAGTACTTC,CASSPDSQETQYF
TRBJ1-1,TRBV5-4,NA,TRBD1,TGTGCCAGCAGGATGACAGGGAAGAACACTGGAGCTTTCTTT,CASRMTGKNTGAFF
TRBJ2-7,TRBV5-5,NA,NA,TGTGCCAGCAGCTTGGCCTCTGGGGGCTACGAGCAGTACTTC,CASSLASGGYEQYF
TRBJ2-5,TRBV4-3,NA,TRBD1,TGCGCCAGCAGCCGTTGGACAGGTCCCCAAGAGACCCAGTACTTC,CASSRWTGPQETQYF
TRBJ2-3,TRBV6-1,NA,TRBD2,TGTGCCAGCAGTCGGGCTAGCGGCAGCACAGATACGCAGTATTTT,CASSRASGSTDTQYF
TRBJ1-2,TRBV7-9,few,NA,TGTGCCAGCAGCTTTATTCTAGGCGGCTACACCTTC,CASSFILGGYTF
TRBJ1-2,TRBV9,NA,NA,TGTGCCAGCAGCCCCACGGGGTTCTATGGCTACACCTTC,CASSPTGFYGYTF
TRBJ2-1,TRBV7-7,NA,TRBD2,TGTGCTAGCAGCCAGAACCCGGGACTAGAGGTCTCTGAGCAGTTCTTC,CASSQNPGLEVSEQFF
TRBJ1-4,TRBV30,NA,TRBD1,TGTGCCTGGGACAGGGGGCTTACTAATGAAAAACTGTTTTTT,CAWDRGLTNEKLFF
TRBJ2-7,TRBV6-1,once,TRBD1,TGTGCCAGCAGTGCGGAGCGACAGGGGGCGCGAGAGCAGTACTTC,CASSAERQGAREQYF
TRBJ1-4,TRBV19,NA,TRBD1,TGTGCCAGTAGTGGCCGGGACAGGGAAAAAGAAAAACTGTTTTTT,CASSGRDREKEKLFF
TRBJ2-2,TRBV6-5,NA,NA,TGTGCCAGCAGTTACTTTGTGGCCGGGGAGCTGTTTTTT,CASSYFVAGELFF
TRBJ2-4,TRBV7-2,once,TRBD2,TGTGCCAGCAGCTTAGTTGGGACTAGCGGGACAAACATTCAGTACTTC,CASSLVGTSGTNIQYF
TRBJ2-5,TRBV11-3,NA,TRBD1,TGTGCCAGCAGCACCCGACAGGGAATCCAAGAGACCCAGTACTTC,CASSTRQGIQETQYF
TRBJ2-7,TRBV2,NA,TRBD1,TGTGCCAGCAGTGCTAGACAGGGACCTTACGAGCAGTACTTC,CASSARQGPYEQYF
TRBJ2-1,TRBV18,few,NA,TGTGCCAGCTCACCAGCTAGCTCCTACAATGAGCAGTTCTTC,CASSPASSYNEQFF
TRBJ1-5,TRBV6-1,NA,NA,TGTGCCAGCAGTGACCTCACGGGGGGGCCCCAGCATTTT,CASSDLTGGPQHF
TRBJ1-2,TRBV6-1,NA,NA,TGTGCCAGCGTGGCCGGGAGGCATGGCTACACCTTC,CASVAGRHGYTF
TRBJ1-2,TRBV2,NA,TRBD1,TGTGCCAGCAGTCCTACGGGACAGGGCGTTGTTAACTATGGCTACACCTTC,CASSPTGQGVVNYGYTF